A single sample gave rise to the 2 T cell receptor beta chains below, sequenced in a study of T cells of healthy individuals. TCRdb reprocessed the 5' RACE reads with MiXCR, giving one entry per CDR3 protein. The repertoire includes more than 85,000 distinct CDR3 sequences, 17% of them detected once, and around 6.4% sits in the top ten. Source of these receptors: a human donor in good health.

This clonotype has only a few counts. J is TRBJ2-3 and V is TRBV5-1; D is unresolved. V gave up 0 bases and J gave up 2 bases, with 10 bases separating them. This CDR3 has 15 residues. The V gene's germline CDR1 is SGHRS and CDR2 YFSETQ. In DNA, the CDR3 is TGCGCCAGCAGCTTGGTGCGGCTAAACACAGATACGCAGTATTTT. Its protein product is CASSLVRLNTDTQYF.

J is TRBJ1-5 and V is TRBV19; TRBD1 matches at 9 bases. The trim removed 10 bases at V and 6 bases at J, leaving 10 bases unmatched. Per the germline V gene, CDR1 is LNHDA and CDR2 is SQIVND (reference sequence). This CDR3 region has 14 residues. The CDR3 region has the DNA TGTGCCAATAGCAGGGGACAGGGTAGTCAGCCCCAGCATTTT. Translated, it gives CANSRGQGSQPQHF.